This TCR beta chain is drawn from a study of CD8 T cells in Susac syndrome. V was pared by 4 bases and J by 11 bases, with 5 bases of the junction left unmatched. Germline CDR1 and CDR2: SGHTA and FQGNSA. This CDR3 spans 12 amino acids. The study sequenced TCR beta in blood CD8+ and CD4+ T cells. Roughly 0.5 to 1 ug RNA was reverse transcribed with random hexamers. Via MiXCR, TCRdb re-called the immunoSEQ multiplex PCR reads, giving one row per CDR3 protein. The sample gives about 180,000 distinct CDR3 sequences, 90% to 95% of which show up once; 0.099% is in the top ten. The TCR comes from a human donor with Susac syndrome. Sequenced: CD4+ T cells from PBMCs. V and J are TRBV7-2 and TRBJ1-1; 9 bases match TRBD1. The CDR3 region has the DNA TGTGCCAGCAGCTACACAGGGGGCACGGCTTTCTTT. Translation gives CASSYTGGTAFF.